The sequence of this T cell receptor (beta chain) was determined in a study of shared clonotypes between healthy human individuals. General study results and limits: With a few donors compared, 4.5% to 6.5% of naive CD4 clonotypes were shared. Rarefaction indicated that sorted-subset sequencing remained incomplete although depth was large.

This clone is a singleton in its sample. Its antigen is unidentified. The CDR3 spans 19 residues. Trimming cost V 4 bases and J 6 bases; bases outside gene matches: 15. The V gene's germline CDR1 is ENHRY and CDR2 SYGVKD. The data were produced by immunoSEQ multiplex PCR, yet TCRdb's version contains in-frame clones alone and is incomplete. The sample has roughly 1,800,000 clones, about 95% seen once; the top ten hold less than 1.5%. The naive CD8 subset, CD45RO-negative cells positively selected for CCR7, excluded terminally differentiated effector memory CD45RA+ cells. Only Caucasian adults living in Nashville, Tennessee made up the donor group.

Material for sequencing was naive CD8+ T cells sorted from blood. The receptor was derived from a man aged 18 to 29 in good health. The V call is TRBV10-3, the J call TRBJ2-2; 12 bases are a match to TRBD2. CDR3 amino acids: CAISVSLAGGFFLAGELFF. In nucleotides, the CDR3 is TGTGCCATCAGTGTTTCACTAGCGGGAGGTTTTTTTTTAGCCGGGGAGCTGTTTTTT.